These T cell receptor beta chains were read from a single sample in a study of sequential checkpoint blockade in melanoma. TCRdb's copy holds only in-frame clones and misses some; the assay was immunoSEQ multiplex PCR. The sample records roughly 1,200 clones, around 20% being singletons. Material: tumor tissue (inferred from file names), obtained from a patient given nivolumab and ipilimumab in sequence. The receptors here all came from a human donor with melanoma. The CDR3 runs from the conserved cysteine through the conserved F or W. The D gene is left open where the match is weak. Clone size appears in some rows only: once, few, many, or a class for an expanded clone.

cdr3_aa	cdr3_nt	j_call	v_call	clone_size	d_call
CASRGGGGLHEQYF	TGTGCCAGCAGGGGGGGAGGGGGCTTACACGAGCAGTACTTC	TRBJ2-7	TRBV6-8	medium-sized	.
CASSDQADTQYF	TGTGCCAGCAGTGATCAGGCAGATACGCAGTATTTT	TRBJ2-3	TRBV6-8	large	.
CASSYDSGTGELFF	TGTGCCAGCAGTTATGATTCGGGCACCGGGGAGCTGTTTTTT	TRBJ2-2	TRBV6-8	medium-sized	.
CASTLRGQPQHF	TGTGCCAGCACCTTGAGGGGTCAGCCCCAGCATTTT	TRBJ1-5	TRBV28	few	.
CASSGVGGTEYNEQFF	TGTGCCAGCAGTGGAGTTGGGGGGACAGAGTACAATGAGCAGTTCTTC	TRBJ2-1	TRBV25-1	.	.
CSVDGAPLGYGYTF	TGCAGCGTTGACGGCGCACCTTTAGGGTATGGCTACACCTTC	TRBJ1-2	TRBV29-1	.	.
CASSSQGNAGPDEQFF	TGTGCCAGCAGTAGTCAGGGGAACGCAGGCCCAGATGAGCAGTTCTTC	TRBJ2-1	TRBV6-8	few	.
CASSAEELGEQYF	TGTGCCAGCAGTGCCGAGGAGCTGGGGGAGCAGTACTTC	TRBJ2-7	TRBV6-8	few	.
CASRSGTSVNTGELFF	TGCGCCAGCAGGTCCGGGACTAGCGTTAACACCGGGGAGCTGTTTTTT	TRBJ2-2	TRBV5-1	.	TRBD2
CASSIGGDTSYEQYF	TGTGCCAGTAGTATAGGAGGGGACACGTCCTACGAGCAGTACTTC	TRBJ2-7	TRBV19	.	.
CASSIDPGRAGEAFF	TGTGCCAGTAGTATAGATCCTGGCAGGGCTGGTGAAGCTTTCTTT	TRBJ1-1	TRBV19	.	.
CASSDASGGADTQYF	TGTGCCAGCAGTGATGCTAGCGGGGGGGCAGATACGCAGTATTTT	TRBJ2-3	TRBV6-8	medium-sized	TRBD2
CASSLAPHAAYEQYF	TGCGCCAGCAGCTTGGCACCTCATGCAGCCTACGAGCAGTACTTC	TRBJ2-7	TRBV5-1	.	.
CASSLGVYSTEAFF	TGTGCCAGCAGCTTAGGGGTATACAGCACTGAAGCTTTCTTT	TRBJ1-1	TRBV11-3	medium-sized	.
CASSSDGTYFNEQFF	TGTGCCAGCAGTTCCGACGGGACCTACTTCAATGAGCAGTTCTTC	TRBJ2-1	TRBV9	medium-sized	.